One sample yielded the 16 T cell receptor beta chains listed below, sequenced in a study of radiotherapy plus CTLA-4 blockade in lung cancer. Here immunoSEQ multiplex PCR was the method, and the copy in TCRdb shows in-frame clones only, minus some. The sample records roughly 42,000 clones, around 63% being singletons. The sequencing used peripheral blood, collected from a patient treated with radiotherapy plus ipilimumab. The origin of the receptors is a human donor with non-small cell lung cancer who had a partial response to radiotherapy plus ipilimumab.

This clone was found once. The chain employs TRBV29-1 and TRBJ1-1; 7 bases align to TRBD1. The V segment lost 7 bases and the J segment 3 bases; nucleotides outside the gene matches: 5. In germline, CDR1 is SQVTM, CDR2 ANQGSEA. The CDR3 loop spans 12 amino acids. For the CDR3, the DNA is TGCAGCGCATCGCAGGGGGACACTGAAGCTTTCTTT. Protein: CSASQGDTEAFF.

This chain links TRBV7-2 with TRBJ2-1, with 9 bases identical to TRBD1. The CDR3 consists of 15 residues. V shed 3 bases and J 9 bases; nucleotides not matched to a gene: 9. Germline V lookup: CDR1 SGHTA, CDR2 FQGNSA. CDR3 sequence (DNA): TGTGCCAGCAGCTTTCACGGGACAGGGCTAGGTGAGCAGTTCTTC. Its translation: CASSFHGTGLGEQFF. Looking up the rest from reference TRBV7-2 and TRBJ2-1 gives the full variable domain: GAGVSQSPSNKVTEKGKDVELRCDPISGHTALYWYRQSLGQGLEFLIYFQGNSAPDKSGLPSDRFSAERTGGSVSTLTIQRTQQEDSAVYLCASSFHGTGLGEQFFGPGTRLTVL.

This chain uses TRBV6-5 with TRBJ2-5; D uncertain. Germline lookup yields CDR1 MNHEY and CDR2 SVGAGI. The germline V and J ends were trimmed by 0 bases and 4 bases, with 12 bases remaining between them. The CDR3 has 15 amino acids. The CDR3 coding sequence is TGTGCCAGCAGTTACTCCAGGTCTCTATCAGAGACCCAGTACTTC. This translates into CASSYSRSLSETQYF.

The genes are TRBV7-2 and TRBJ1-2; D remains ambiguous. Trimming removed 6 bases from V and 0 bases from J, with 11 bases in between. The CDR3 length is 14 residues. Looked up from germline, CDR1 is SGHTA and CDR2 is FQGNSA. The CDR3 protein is CASRDQKTNYGYTF. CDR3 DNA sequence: TGTGCCAGCAGAGATCAGAAAACTAACTATGGCTACACCTTC.

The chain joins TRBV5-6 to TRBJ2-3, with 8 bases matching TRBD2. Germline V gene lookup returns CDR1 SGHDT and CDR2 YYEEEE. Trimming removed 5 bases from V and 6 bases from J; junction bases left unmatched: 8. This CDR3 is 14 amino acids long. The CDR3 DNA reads TGTGCCAGCAGTCCGGGACTAGATCGGGATACGCAGTATTTT. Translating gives CASSPGLDRDTQYF.

The CDR3 nucleotides read TGTGCCAGCAGCTCTGCGTGGTCGGGTAAAGAAAAACTGTTTTTT. This sequence encodes CASSSAWSGKEKLFF. The genes are TRBV5-5 and TRBJ1-4; D is ambiguous. The CDR3 is 15 residues long. CDR1 and CDR2 (germline): SGHKS, YYEKEE (reference sequence). With 3 bases removed from V and 8 bases from J, the gap between germline ends came to 17 bases.

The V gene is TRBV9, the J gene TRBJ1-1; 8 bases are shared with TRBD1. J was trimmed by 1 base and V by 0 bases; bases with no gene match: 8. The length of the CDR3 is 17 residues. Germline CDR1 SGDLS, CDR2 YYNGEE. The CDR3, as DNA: TGTGCCAGCAGCGTAGTGCACAGGGGGAATGAGAACACTGAAGCTTTCTTT. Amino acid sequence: CASSVVHRGNENTEAFF.

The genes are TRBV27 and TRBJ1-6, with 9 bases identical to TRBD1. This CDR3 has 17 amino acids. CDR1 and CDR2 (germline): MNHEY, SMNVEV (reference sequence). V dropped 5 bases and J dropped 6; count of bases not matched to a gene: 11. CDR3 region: CASSGGLWTGVNSPLHF. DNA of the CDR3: TGTGCCAGCAGTGGGGGATTGTGGACAGGGGTTAATTCACCCCTCCACTTT.

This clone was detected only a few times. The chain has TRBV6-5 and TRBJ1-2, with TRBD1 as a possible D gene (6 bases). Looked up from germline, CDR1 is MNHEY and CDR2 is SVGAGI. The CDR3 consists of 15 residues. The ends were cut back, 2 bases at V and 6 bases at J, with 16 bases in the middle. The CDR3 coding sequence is TGTGCCAGCAGTTACGATCGGGCAGGGGTAGATGGCTACACCTTC. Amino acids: CASSYDRAGVDGYTF.

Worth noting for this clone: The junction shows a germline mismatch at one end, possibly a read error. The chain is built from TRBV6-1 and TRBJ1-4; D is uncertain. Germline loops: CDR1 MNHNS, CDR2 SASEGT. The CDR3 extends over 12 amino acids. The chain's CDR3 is CASSGTSEKLFF. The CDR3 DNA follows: TGTGCCAGCAGTGGAACTAGTGAAAAACTGTTTTTT.

CDR3 in DNA: TGCAGCGTTGCCCTTCCCAGTCGGGAAGGCGAGACCCAGTACTTC. Translating gives CSVALPSREGETQYF. The chain couples TRBV29-1 to TRBJ2-5; possible D gene TRBD2, 5 bases. This CDR3 has 15 residues. V dropped 4 bases and J dropped 5 bases, with 20 bases sitting between them. In germline, CDR1 is SQVTM, CDR2 ANQGSEA.

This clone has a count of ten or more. The CDR3, as DNA: TGTGCCAGCAGCGTAGTGTATAACTATGGCTACACCTTC. Its protein is CASSVVYNYGYTF. The genes are TRBV9 and TRBJ1-2; unclear D gene. The CDR3 is 13 amino acids. With 0 bases removed from V and 1 base from J, the gap between germline ends came to 4 bases. Germline CDR1 is SGDLS and CDR2 is YYNGEE. Full variable domain (missing parts from reference TRBV9 and TRBJ1-2): DSGVTQTPKHLITATGQRVTLRCSPRSGDLSVYWYQQSLDQGLQFLIQYYNGEERAKGNILERFSAQQFPDLHSELNLSSLELGDSALYFCASSVVYNYGYTFGSGTRLTVV.

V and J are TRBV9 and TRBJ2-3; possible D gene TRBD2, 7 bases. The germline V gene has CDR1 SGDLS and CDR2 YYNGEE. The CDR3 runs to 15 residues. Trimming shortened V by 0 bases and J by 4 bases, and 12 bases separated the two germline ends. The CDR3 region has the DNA TGTGCCAGCAGCGTAGAGGGGGGGCCAGCAGATACGCAGTATTTT. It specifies CASSVEGGPADTQYF.

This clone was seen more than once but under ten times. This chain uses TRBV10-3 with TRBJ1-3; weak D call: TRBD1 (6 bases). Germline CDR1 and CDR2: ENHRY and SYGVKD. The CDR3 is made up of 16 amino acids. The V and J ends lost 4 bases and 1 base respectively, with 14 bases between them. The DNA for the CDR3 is TGTGCCATCAGTGGGACAGTTATGGGGTCTGGAAACACCATATATTTT. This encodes CAISGTVMGSGNTIYF.

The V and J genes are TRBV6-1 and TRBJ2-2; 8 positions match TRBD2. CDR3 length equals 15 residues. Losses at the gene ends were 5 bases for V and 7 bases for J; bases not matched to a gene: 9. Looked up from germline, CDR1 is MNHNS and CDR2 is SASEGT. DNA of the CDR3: TGTGCCAGCAGTTGGGAGGTAGCGGGACTCGGGGAGCTGTTTTTT. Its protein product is CASSWEVAGLGELFF.

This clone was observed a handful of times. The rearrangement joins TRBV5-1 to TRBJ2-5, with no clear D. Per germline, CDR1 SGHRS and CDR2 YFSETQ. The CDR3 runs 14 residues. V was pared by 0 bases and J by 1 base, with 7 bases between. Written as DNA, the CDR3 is TGCGCCAGCAGCTTGGCACAGCCCCAAGAGACCCAGTACTTC. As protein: CASSLAQPQETQYF.